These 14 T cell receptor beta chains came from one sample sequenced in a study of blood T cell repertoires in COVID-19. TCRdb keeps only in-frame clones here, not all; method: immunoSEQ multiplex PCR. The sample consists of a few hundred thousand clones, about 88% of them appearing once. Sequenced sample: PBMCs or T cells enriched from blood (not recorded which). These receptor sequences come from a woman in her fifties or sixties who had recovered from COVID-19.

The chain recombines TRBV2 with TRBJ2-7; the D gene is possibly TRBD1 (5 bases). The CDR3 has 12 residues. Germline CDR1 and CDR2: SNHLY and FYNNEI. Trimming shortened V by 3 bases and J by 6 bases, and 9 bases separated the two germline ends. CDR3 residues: CASSDRVGEQYF. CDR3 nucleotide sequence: TGTGCCAGCAGTGACAGGGTTGGCGAGCAGTACTTC.

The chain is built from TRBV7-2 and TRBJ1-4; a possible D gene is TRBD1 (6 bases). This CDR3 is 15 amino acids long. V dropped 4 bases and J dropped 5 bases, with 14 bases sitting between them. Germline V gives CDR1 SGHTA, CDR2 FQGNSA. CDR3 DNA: TGTGCCAGCAGCTCCACGGCAGGGGAAAATGAAAAACTGTTTTTT. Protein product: CASSSTAGENEKLFF.

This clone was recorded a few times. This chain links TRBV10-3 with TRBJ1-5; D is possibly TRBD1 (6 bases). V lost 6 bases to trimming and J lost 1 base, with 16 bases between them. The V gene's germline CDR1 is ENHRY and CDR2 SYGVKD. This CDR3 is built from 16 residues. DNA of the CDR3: TGTGCCATCAGCCGATCATCCCAGGGGAGCAATCAGCCCCAGCATTTT. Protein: CAISRSSQGSNQPQHF.

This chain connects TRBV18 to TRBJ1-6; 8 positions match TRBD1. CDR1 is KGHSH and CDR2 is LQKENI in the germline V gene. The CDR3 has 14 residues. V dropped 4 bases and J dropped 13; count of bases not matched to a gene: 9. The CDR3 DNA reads TGTGCCAGCTCACAAGGACAGGGATCACGGCCCCTCCACTTT. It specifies CASSQGQGSRPLHF.

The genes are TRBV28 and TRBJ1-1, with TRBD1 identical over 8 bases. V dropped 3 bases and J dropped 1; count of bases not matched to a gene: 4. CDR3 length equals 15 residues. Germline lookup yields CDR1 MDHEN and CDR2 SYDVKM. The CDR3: CASSFYGQGNTEAFF. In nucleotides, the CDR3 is TGTGCCAGCAGTTTCTACGGACAGGGGAACACTGAAGCTTTCTTT.

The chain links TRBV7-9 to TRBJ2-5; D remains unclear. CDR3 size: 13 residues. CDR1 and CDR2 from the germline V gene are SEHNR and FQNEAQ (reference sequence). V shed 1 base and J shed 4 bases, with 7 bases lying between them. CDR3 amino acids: CASSLVPSETQYF. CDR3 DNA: TGTGCCAGCAGCTTAGTTCCTTCAGAGACCCAGTACTTC.

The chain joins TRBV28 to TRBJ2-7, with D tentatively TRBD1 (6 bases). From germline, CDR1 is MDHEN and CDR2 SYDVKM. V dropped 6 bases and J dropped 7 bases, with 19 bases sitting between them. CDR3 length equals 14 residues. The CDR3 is CASRFGTTTWEQYF. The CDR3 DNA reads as TGTGCCAGCAGGTTCGGGACAACGACGTGGGAGCAGTACTTC.

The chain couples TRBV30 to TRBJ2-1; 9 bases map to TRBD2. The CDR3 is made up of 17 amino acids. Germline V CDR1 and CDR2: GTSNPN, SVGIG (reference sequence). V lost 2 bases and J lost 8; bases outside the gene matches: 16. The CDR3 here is CAWSPGIGGRALYEQFF. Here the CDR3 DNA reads TGTGCCTGGAGTCCCGGTATCGGCGGGAGGGCCTTGTATGAGCAGTTCTTC.

CDR3: CASSEALDGGAPQHF. In DNA, the CDR3 is TGTGCCAGCAGTGAAGCGCTTGATGGGGGGGCACCCCAGCATTTT. The gene calls are TRBV6-1 and TRBJ1-5; D is possibly TRBD1 (6 bases). Trimming stripped 0 bases from V and 10 bases from J, with 16 bases between. CDR1 is MNHNS, CDR2 SASEGT, per germline. This CDR3 contains 15 residues.

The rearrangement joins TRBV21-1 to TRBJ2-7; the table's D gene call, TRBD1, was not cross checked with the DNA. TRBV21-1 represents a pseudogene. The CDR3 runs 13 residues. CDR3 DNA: TGTGCCAGCAGCAAAAGGACAGTGGACGAGCAGTACTTC. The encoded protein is CASSKRTVDEQYF.

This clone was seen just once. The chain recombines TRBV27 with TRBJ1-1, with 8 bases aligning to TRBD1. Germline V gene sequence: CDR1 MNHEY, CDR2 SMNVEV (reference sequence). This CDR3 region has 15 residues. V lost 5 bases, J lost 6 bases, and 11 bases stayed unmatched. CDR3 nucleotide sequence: TGTGCCAGCAGTACCCGACAGGGGCGGGGAGCTGAAGCTTTCTTT. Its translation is CASSTRQGRGAEAFF.

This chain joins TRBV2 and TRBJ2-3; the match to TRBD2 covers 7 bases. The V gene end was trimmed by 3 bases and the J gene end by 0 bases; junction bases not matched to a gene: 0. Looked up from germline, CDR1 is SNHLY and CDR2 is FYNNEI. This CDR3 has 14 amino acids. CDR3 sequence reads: CASSDSGSTDTQYF. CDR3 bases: TGTGCCAGCAGTGATAGCGGGAGCACAGATACGCAGTATTTT.

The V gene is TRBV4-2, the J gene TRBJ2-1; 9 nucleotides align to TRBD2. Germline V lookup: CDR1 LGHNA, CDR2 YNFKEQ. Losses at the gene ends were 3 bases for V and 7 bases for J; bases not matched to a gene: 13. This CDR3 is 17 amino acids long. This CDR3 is CASSHTLDSGRQNEQFF. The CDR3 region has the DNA TGTGCCAGCAGCCATACCCTGGATAGCGGGAGACAGAATGAGCAGTTCTTC.

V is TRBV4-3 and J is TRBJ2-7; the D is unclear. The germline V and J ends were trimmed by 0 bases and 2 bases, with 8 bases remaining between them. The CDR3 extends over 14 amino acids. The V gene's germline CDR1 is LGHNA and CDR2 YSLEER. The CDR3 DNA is TGCGCCAGCAGCCAAGATAAAAATACCTACGAGCAGTACTTC. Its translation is CASSQDKNTYEQYF.